The 20 T cell receptor beta chains given below trace back to one sample, sequenced in a study of blood T cell repertoires in COVID-19. Only in-frame clones appear in the TCRdb table, and some are missing; sequencing was by immunoSEQ multiplex PCR. The top ten clones hold 2.9% of a sample with 150,000 to 200,000 clones, roughly nine tenths of them seen once. Sample: peripheral blood. The receptors come from a woman aged 25 to 45 with active or convalescent COVID-19.

The V call is TRBV7-9, the J call TRBJ2-5; possibly TRBD1 for D (6 bases). V was cut by 1 base and J by 2 bases, with 17 bases left in between. This CDR3 has 17 residues. Germline V gives CDR1 SEHNR, CDR2 FQNEAQ (reference sequence). CDR3 protein: CASSLGGHPKSQETQYF. Here the CDR3 DNA reads TGTGCCAGCAGCTTAGGGGGACACCCGAAATCTCAAGAGACCCAGTACTTC.

CDR3 in DNA: TGCGCCAGCAGTGAGCAGCCGGGGGGACAGGGGGCTTACAATGAGCAGTTCTTC. Its protein is CASSEQPGGQGAYNEQFF. This sequence joins TRBV10-1 and TRBJ2-1; 12 bases align to TRBD1. V was pared by 2 bases and J by 4 bases, with 9 bases of the junction left unmatched. The CDR3 is made up of 18 amino acids. Germline V gene lookup returns CDR1 WNHNN and CDR2 SYGVQD (reference sequence).

CDR3 DNA sequence: TGTGCCAGCGCAATCGTCCAGGGGGCTTCCGGCTACACCTTC. Translated: CASAIVQGASGYTF. The chain joins TRBV6-5 to TRBJ1-2; TRBD1 matches at 8 bases. The CDR3 contains 14 residues. With 8 bases clipped from V and 8 bases from J, the junction kept 13 bases outside the gene matches. From germline, CDR1 is MNHEY and CDR2 SVGAGI.

V gene TRBV29-1 combines with J gene TRBJ1-3; D may be TRBD1 (5 bases). Germline assignment: CDR1 SQVTM and CDR2 ANQGSEA. The V and J ends lost 2 bases and 5 bases respectively, with 13 bases between them. The CDR3 contains 14 residues. The CDR3 bases are TGCAGCGTTGAAACCGGGGGAAGGAGAAACACCATATATTTT. It yields the protein CSVETGGRRNTIYF.

The chain recombines TRBV18 with TRBJ2-2, with a tentative D call TRBD1 (5 bases). The CDR3 covers 17 residues. The V gene lost 6 bases and the J gene lost 2 bases, with 19 bases spanning the gap. Germline V gives CDR1 KGHSH, CDR2 LQKENI. The CDR3 DNA sequence: TGTGCCAGCTCCCCTACCACCCTGACAGTTAACACCGGGGAGCTGTTTTTT. Protein: CASSPTTLTVNTGELFF.

J is TRBJ1-6 and V is TRBV3-1 (or the pseudogene TRBV3-2); possible D gene TRBD1, 5 bases. This CDR3 is built from 14 residues. Trimming cost V 0 bases and J 9 bases, with 9 bases left between them. Germline lookup yields CDR1 LGHDT and CDR2 YNNKEL (reference sequence). CDR3 amino acids: CASSQESGASPLHF. CDR3 sequence (DNA): TGTGCCAGCAGCCAAGAGAGCGGGGCTTCACCCCTCCACTTT.

Here the CDR3 DNA reads TGCGCCAGCAGCTTGAGCAGGGGAGAGTCAGGTGGCTACACCTTC. Translated: CASSLSRGESGGYTF. The chain links TRBV5-1 to TRBJ1-2; D perhaps matches TRBD1 (6 bases). CDR3 length: 15 amino acids. V lost 1 base to trimming and J lost 7 bases, with 17 bases between them. CDR1 is SGHRS and CDR2 is YFSETQ in the germline V gene. The entire variable domain, with the rest obtained from reference TRBV5-1 and TRBJ1-2, is as follows: KAGVTQTPRYLIKTRGQQVTLSCSPISGHRSVSWYQQTPGQGLQFLFEYFSETQRNKGNFPGRFSGRQFSNSRSEMNVSTLELGDSALYLCASSLSRGESGGYTFGSGTRLTVV.

The table lists this clone with a few counts. This rearrangement joins TRBV30 to TRBJ1-5, with D perhaps TRBD1 (6 bases). The CDR3 totals 15 residues. Trimming cost V 0 bases and J 0 bases, with 9 bases left between them. Germline V gene lookup returns CDR1 GTSNPN and CDR2 SVGIG (reference sequence). The CDR3 here is CAWSVGGYSNQPQHF. In DNA, the CDR3 is TGTGCCTGGAGTGTAGGGGGTTATAGCAATCAGCCCCAGCATTTT.

J is TRBJ2-5 and V is TRBV11-2; D gene ambiguous. CDR1 and CDR2 (germline): SGHAT, FQNNGV. The V gene lost 3 bases and the J gene lost 1 base, with 12 bases spanning the gap. The CDR3 is made up of 15 amino acids. CDR3 sequence reads: CASSLRAFGQETQYF. The CDR3, as DNA: TGTGCCAGCAGCTTGCGCGCTTTCGGCCAAGAGACCCAGTACTTC.

The V call is TRBV6-5, the J call TRBJ2-2, with D possibly TRBD1 on 5 matching bases. V gave up 6 bases and J gave up 4 bases, with 12 bases separating them. The germline V gene encodes CDR1 MNHEY and CDR2 SVGAGI. The CDR3 sequence is 14 residues long. The CDR3 reads CASRMGQVTGELFF. The CDR3 nucleotides read TGTGCCAGCAGGATGGGGCAGGTCACCGGGGAGCTGTTTTTT.

V is TRBV6-5 and J is TRBJ1-1; 9 bases match TRBD1. Germline CDR1 is MNHEY and CDR2 is SVGAGI. Losses at the gene ends were 4 bases for V and 1 base for J; bases not matched to a gene: 1. The CDR3 runs 14 residues. The CDR3 loop reads CASSWTGENTEAFF. Here the CDR3 DNA reads TGTGCCAGCAGTTGGACAGGGGAGAACACTGAAGCTTTCTTT.

This chain links TRBV16 with TRBJ1-2; the D is unclear. CDR3 size: 17 residues. V dropped 0 bases and J dropped 1 base, with 15 bases sitting between them. The V gene's germline CDR1 is KGHSY and CDR2 FQNENV. The CDR3 reads CASSQSTPKQHNYGYTF. In DNA form, the CDR3 reads TGTGCCAGCAGCCAATCGACACCCAAGCAACATAACTATGGCTACACCTTC.

The chain couples TRBV5-5 to TRBJ2-5, with a tentative D call TRBD2 (6 bases). The CDR3 loop spans 14 amino acids. The ends were cut back, 1 base at V and 1 base at J, with 8 bases in the middle. Germline V gene sequence: CDR1 SGHKS, CDR2 YYEKEE (reference sequence). CDR3 nucleotide sequence: TGTGCCAGCAGCTTGTGGGGAGGCCAAGAGACCCAGTACTTC. Amino acid sequence: CASSLWGGQETQYF.

V is TRBV24-1 and J is TRBJ2-1; 14 nucleotides agree with TRBD2. CDR1 and CDR2 from the germline V gene are KGHDR and SFDVKD. The CDR3 sequence is 15 residues long. With 4 bases clipped from V and 9 bases from J, the junction kept 4 bases outside the gene matches. DNA for the CDR3: TGTGCCACCAGTGACGCGGGACTAGCGGGAGTTGAGCAGTTCTTC. This codes for CATSDAGLAGVEQFF.

This rearrangement joins TRBV5-4 to TRBJ1-6, with D possibly TRBD1 on 6 matching bases. Germline V gene lookup returns CDR1 SGHNT and CDR2 YYREEE (reference sequence). The CDR3 sequence is 14 residues long. Trimming stripped 3 bases from V and 7 bases from J, with 11 bases between. This CDR3 is CASSYGQTNSPLHF. Written as DNA, the CDR3 is TGTGCCAGCAGCTATGGACAGACAAATTCACCCCTCCACTTT.

The CDR3, as DNA: TGCGCCAGCAGCCAAGATTGGCAGGCCCTAGAGACCCAGTACTTC. The encoded protein is CASSQDWQALETQYF. V usage is TRBV4-1 and J usage is TRBJ2-5; D remains unclear. The germline gives CDR1 MGHRA, CDR2 YSYEKL. The CDR3 sequence is 15 residues long. The ends were cut back, 0 bases at V and 4 bases at J, with 12 bases in the middle.

The chain employs TRBV5-6 and TRBJ1-2; 7 positions match TRBD1. Germline V gene lookup returns CDR1 SGHDT and CDR2 YYEEEE. The CDR3 loop spans 16 amino acids. Trimming removed 4 bases from V and 5 bases from J; junction bases left unmatched: 14. CDR3 protein: CASSLLPRDRLYGYTF. The CDR3 nucleotides read TGTGCCAGCAGCCTACTGCCGCGGGACAGACTATATGGCTACACCTTC.

CDR3 sequence reads: CATSSDIGQPQHF. Written as DNA, the CDR3 is TGTGCCACCAGCTCAGATATTGGTCAGCCCCAGCATTTT. The chain recombines TRBV6-5 with TRBJ1-5, with unresolved D. Germline V gives CDR1 MNHEY, CDR2 SVGAGI. V was shortened by 10 bases and J by 6 bases, with 16 bases between the two germline ends. There are 13 residues in the CDR3.

A remark on this clone: The identical CDR3 is also encoded by other nucleotide sequences in the sample. The chain recombines TRBV28 with TRBJ1-2, with D perhaps matching TRBD1 (6 bases). This CDR3 is 14 amino acids long. In germline, CDR1 is MDHEN, CDR2 SYDVKM. V was clipped by 3 bases and J by 4 bases, with 12 bases between them. The CDR3 is CASSFEGGGYGYTF. For the CDR3, the DNA is TGTGCCAGCAGTTTCGAGGGAGGGGGCTATGGCTACACCTTC.

The chain links TRBV4-2 to TRBJ2-1; 9 nucleotides align to TRBD1. The CDR3 sequence is 15 residues long. V trimming: 2 bases; J trimming: 4 bases; junction bases outside the gene matches: 3. Germline loops: CDR1 LGHNA, CDR2 YNFKEQ. The CDR3 DNA follows: TGTGCCAGCAGCCAACCCGGGACAGGGTACAATGAGCAGTTCTTC. It specifies CASSQPGTGYNEQFF.